This T cell receptor (beta chain) is drawn from a study of somatic mutations in cytotoxic T cells in rheumatoid arthritis (dated by TCRdb to 2016 to 2017). In terms of the full investigation: Patient peripheral blood (about 30 ml EDTA) was drawn right after diagnosis and before any treatment started. Some T-cell populations stained with V beta antibodies were sorted by flow on a FACSAria II or Sony SH800 to nearly 100% purity, with sorted V beta1+ cells additionally subjected to TCRB sequencing. Whether expanded CD8+ T-cell clones in untreated, newly diagnosed rheumatoid arthritis carry somatic mutations was the study question, and clonality was characterized with TCRB deep sequencing. A total of around 60 rheumatoid arthritis patients and 15 to 20 healthy controls underwent TCRB deep sequencing. Median age was essentially the same in the patient group and the control group. What the study reported, not specific to this receptor: There was no significant difference in CD8+ T-cell clonality between rheumatoid arthritis patients and age-matched healthy controls. In about an eighth of the 65 patients, more than 20% of CD8+ cells belonged to the largest CD8+ clone, while several identical CD8+ TCRB sequences were shared between blood and synovial fluid. An increase of CD8+ clonality with age was seen in patients (Spearman r ≈ 0.49) but not in healthy controls. The expanded CD8+ clones had unknown antigen targets, and not appearing in virus-specific databases did not rule out that they were virus-specific.

As concerns this clone: No cognate antigen has been identified for it. No clone much larger than this one lies a single base away; base qualities are absent.

Genomic DNA underwent TCRB CDR3 sequencing using the immunoSEQ assay. Per the authors' processing: Published virus-specific TCRB sequences were compared with patient CD8+ clones larger than 1%, and only a few matches were found. Nothing other than productive TCRB rearrangements was included in the analyses. Defining a clone by its unique TCRB CDR3 sequence, the study calculated clonality as a productive clonality index derived from Shannon entropy. To calculate repertoire overlap between two samples, the template counts of each clone were considered relative to each sample's total templates. V-gene usage measured by flow cytometry correlated with TCRB sequencing V-gene usage, with a Spearman r of around 0.59. TCRdb mirrors the immuneACCESS table, restricted to in-frame sequences. Some clones are absent from its copies; in checked studies, under half trace to an unresolved V gene, and the reason for the others is unknown. V, J and clone size reflect that table, while D and trimming were determined from the DNA. The sample table shows about 16,000 clones, and around 80% are seen once. The biggest ten clones account for approximately 15% of the sample.

CD4+ and CD8+ cells were isolated by positive magnetic bead selection on an AutoMACS, and purity was checked by flow cytometry. A TCR V beta antibody panel was used in flow cytometry to screen first for clonal expansions, which were then characterized by TCRB deep sequencing of sorted CD8+ fractions. Isolation of peripheral blood mononuclear cells was done through Ficoll-Paque PLUS density gradient separation. Nucleospin Tissue or Tissue XS kits were used to extract DNA from CD4-enriched, CD8-enriched or PBMC samples, and a Qubit 2.0 fluorometer was used for quantification. Sequenced input: CD8+ T cells sorted from blood. The clonotype comes from a woman aged 50 to 60 with rheumatoid arthritis.

The nucleotides are TGCGCCAGCAGCCAAGATATCCAGGGAGGGTATGGCTACACCTTC. Translation gives CASSQDIQGGYGYTF. The chain was built from TRBV4-1 and TRBJ1-2, and possibly TRBD1, on 5 matching bases. V is cut by 0 bases and J by 5 bases, and the space between the germline ends is 13 bases. CDR1 and CDR2, per the germline V gene, are MGHRA and YSYEKL. From cysteine to phenylalanine, the CDR3 is 15 amino acids long. Only the CDR3 part of the read is kept: 45 bases, read in frame from the first base.